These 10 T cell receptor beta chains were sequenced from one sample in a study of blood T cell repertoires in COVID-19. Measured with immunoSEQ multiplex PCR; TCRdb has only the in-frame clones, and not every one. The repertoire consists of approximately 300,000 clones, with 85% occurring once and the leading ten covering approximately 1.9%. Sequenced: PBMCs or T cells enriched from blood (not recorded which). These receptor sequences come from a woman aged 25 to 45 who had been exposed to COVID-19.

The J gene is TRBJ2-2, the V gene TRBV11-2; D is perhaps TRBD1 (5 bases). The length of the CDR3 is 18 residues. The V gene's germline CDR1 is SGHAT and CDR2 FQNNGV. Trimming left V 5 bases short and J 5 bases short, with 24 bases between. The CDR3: CASSPLPYQGSGTGELFF. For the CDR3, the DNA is TGTGCCAGCAGCCCGTTACCCTACCAGGGATCCGGGACCGGGGAGCTGTTTTTT.

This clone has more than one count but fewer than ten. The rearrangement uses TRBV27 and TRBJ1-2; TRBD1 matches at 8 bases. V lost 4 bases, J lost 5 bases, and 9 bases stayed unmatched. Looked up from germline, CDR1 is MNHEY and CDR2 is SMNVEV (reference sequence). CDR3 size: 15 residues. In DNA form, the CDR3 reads TGTGCCAGCAGTTCCACCGGGACAGGATCTTATGGCTACACCTTC. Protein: CASSSTGTGSYGYTF.

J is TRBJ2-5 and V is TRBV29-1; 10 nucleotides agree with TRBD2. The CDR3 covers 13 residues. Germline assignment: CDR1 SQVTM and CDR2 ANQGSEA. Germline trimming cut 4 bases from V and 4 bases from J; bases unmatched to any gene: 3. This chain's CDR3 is CSVASGGGETQYF. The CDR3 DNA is TGCAGCGTTGCTAGCGGGGGTGGAGAGACCCAGTACTTC.

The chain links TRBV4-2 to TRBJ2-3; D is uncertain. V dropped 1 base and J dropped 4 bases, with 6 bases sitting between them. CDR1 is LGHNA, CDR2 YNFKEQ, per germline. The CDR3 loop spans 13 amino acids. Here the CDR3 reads CASSQGQADTQYF. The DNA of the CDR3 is TGTGCCAGCAGCCAAGGGCAGGCAGATACGCAGTATTTT.

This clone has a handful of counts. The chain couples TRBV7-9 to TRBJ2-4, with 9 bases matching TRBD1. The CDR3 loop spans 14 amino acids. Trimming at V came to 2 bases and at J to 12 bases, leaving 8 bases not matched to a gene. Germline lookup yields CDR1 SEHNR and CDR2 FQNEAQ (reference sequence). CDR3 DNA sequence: TGTGCCAGCAGCTTATTCGGACAGGGGAACGCTCAGTACTTC. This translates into CASSLFGQGNAQYF.

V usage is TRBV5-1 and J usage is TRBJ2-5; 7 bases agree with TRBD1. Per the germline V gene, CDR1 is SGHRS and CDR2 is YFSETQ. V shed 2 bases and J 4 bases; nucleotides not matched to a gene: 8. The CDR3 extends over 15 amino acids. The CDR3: CASSFLSTGRETQYF. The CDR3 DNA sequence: TGCGCCAGCAGCTTTCTTTCGACAGGGCGAGAGACCCAGTACTTC.

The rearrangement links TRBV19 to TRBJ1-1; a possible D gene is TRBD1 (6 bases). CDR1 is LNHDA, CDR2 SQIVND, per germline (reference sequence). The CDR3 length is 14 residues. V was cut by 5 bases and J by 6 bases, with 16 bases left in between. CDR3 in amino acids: CASSPIQGLSEAFF. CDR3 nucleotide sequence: TGTGCCAGTAGTCCCATCCAGGGGCTATCTGAAGCTTTCTTT.

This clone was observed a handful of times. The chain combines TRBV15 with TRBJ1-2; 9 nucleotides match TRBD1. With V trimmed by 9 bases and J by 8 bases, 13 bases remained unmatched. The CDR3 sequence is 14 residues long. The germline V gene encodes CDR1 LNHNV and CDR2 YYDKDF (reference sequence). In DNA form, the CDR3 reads TGTGCCACTGCAACGGGACAGGGTTCGGTCGGCTACACCTTC. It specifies CATATGQGSVGYTF.

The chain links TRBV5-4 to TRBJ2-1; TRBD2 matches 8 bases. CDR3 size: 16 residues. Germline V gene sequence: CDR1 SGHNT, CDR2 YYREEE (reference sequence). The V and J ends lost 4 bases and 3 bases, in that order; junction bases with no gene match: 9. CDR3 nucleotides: TGTGCCAGCAGCCATTCAGCGGGAGCTCTCTACAATGAGCAGTTCTTC. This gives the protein CASSHSAGALYNEQFF.

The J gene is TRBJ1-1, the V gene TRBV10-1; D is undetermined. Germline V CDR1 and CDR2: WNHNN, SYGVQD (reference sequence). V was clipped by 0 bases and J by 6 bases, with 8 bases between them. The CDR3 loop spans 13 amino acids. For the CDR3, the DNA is TGCGCCAGCAGTGAGTCGGGTGGGCCTGAAGCTTTCTTT. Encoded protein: CASSESGGPEAFF.